What follows are 14 T cell receptor beta chains derived from one specimen sequenced in a study of blood T cell repertoires in COVID-19. The repertoire was sequenced with immunoSEQ multiplex PCR; TCRdb's copy has only in-frame clones and lacks some. The sample shows 250,000 to 300,000 clones, approximately 82% of them seen only once. Material: peripheral blood. The receptor source for this set is a man older than 75 with acute or convalescent COVID-19.

The chain recombines TRBV29-1 with TRBJ2-7; 13 nucleotides agree with TRBD2. Germline-derived CDR1 and CDR2 are SQVTM and ANQGSEA. This CDR3 has 14 amino acids. Trimming at V came to 6 bases and at J to 2 bases, leaving 4 bases not matched to a gene. The DNA of the CDR3 is TGCAGCGTGACCGGACTAGCGGGAGCCTACGAGCAGTACTTC. Residues: CSVTGLAGAYEQYF.

The table lists this clone with a count of one. The junction departs from the called germline gene at one end, perhaps through a read error. This sequence joins TRBV6-5 and TRBJ2-6, with a possible D match to TRBD2 (6 bases). Germline V gene lookup returns CDR1 MNHEY and CDR2 SVGAGI. This CDR3 has 15 residues. This CDR3 reads CASSYSGTGVNVLTF. CDR3 DNA sequence: TGTGCCAGCAGTTACTCAGGGACTGGGGTCAACGTCCTGACTTTC.

CDR3 bases: TGTGCCAGCAGCTTGGCCCCGGGACAGGGTCCCCGCTATGGCTACACCTTC. It encodes CASSLAPGQGPRYGYTF. The rearrangement links TRBV5-6 to TRBJ1-2; 9 nucleotides agree with TRBD1. Trimming at V came to 0 bases and at J to 4 bases, leaving 10 bases not matched to a gene. Germline V gene lookup returns CDR1 SGHDT and CDR2 YYEEEE. This CDR3 has 17 amino acids.

A word on this clone: Distinct nucleotide sequences in the sample also encode this CDR3. CDR3 loop: CAWSVGGADTQYF. The CDR3 nucleotides read TGTGCCTGGAGTGTTGGAGGGGCAGATACGCAGTATTTT. This chain connects TRBV30 to TRBJ2-3, with a possible D match to TRBD2 (6 bases). The V gene's germline CDR1 is GTSNPN and CDR2 SVGIG (reference sequence). CDR3 length equals 13 residues. Trimming took off 0 bases at V and 4 bases at J, with 8 bases between the two ends.

This clone was recorded once. The sample has other DNA sequences that encode this CDR3 too. The chain links TRBV19 to TRBJ1-5; no reliable D call. The CDR3 covers 13 residues. Trimming pared 6 bases from V and 3 bases from J, leaving 9 bases between. CDR1 is LNHDA, CDR2 SQIVND, per germline (reference sequence). As DNA, the CDR3 is TGTGCCAGTAGCCGCCAGAACAATCAGCCCCAGCATTTT. It encodes CASSRQNNQPQHF. Together with reference TRBV19 and TRBJ1-5, the CDR3 gives the full variable domain: DGGITQSPKYLFRKEGQNVTLSCEQNLNHDAMYWYRQDPGQGLRLIYYSQIVNDFQKGDIAEGYSVSREKKESFPLTVTSAQKNPTAFYLCASSRQNNQPQHFGDGTRLSIL.

This chain joins TRBV6-1 and TRBJ2-3; possibly TRBD2 for D (7 bases). CDR1 MNHNS and CDR2 SASEGT come from the germline V gene. Trimming pared 3 bases from V and 5 bases from J, leaving 21 bases between. The CDR3 extends over 17 amino acids. CDR3 nucleotides: TGTGCCAGCAGTGAGGGGGCGGGGGTTCCGGAGAGAGATACGCAGTATTTT. Translation: CASSEGAGVPERDTQYF.

The genes are TRBV4-1 and TRBJ1-5; 8 nucleotides align to TRBD1. V lost 3 bases to trimming and J lost 7 bases; unmatched junction nucleotides: 8. The CDR3 consists of 15 residues. Germline V gene data show CDR1 as MGHRA and CDR2 as YSYEKL. As DNA, the CDR3 is TGCGCCAGCAGCCAGACAGGACAGGGTGCGCAGCCCCAGCATTTT. Its translation is CASSQTGQGAQPQHF.

This clone was observed a single time. The gene calls are TRBV3-1 (or the pseudogene TRBV3-2) and TRBJ2-5; TRBD2 matches at 16 bases. The CDR3 covers 17 residues. V lost 0 bases and J lost 7; bases outside the gene matches: 5. Germline loops: CDR1 LGHDT, CDR2 YNNKEL (reference sequence). In DNA, the CDR3 is TGTGCCAGCAGCCAAGATGGGACTAGCGGGAGGGTCGGGACCCAGTACTTC. It yields the protein CASSQDGTSGRVGTQYF.

The CDR3 loop reads CASSLVSGLASNEQFF. CDR3 coding DNA: TGTGCCAGCAGCTTAGTTTCGGGACTAGCGAGTAATGAGCAGTTCTTC. V usage is TRBV11-1 and J usage is TRBJ2-1; 10 bases match TRBD2. Germline-derived CDR1 and CDR2 are SGHAT and FQDESV (reference sequence). V gave up 1 base and J gave up 7 bases; unmatched junction bases: 7. The CDR3 totals 16 residues.

The J gene is TRBJ2-1, the V gene TRBV5-1; 7 nucleotides agree with TRBD1. V trimming: 4 bases; J trimming: 10 bases; junction bases outside the gene matches: 11. The CDR3 consists of 14 residues. Germline values: CDR1 SGHRS, CDR2 YFSETQ. The CDR3 nucleotides are TGCGCCAGCAGCGACCGGGACAGTCTTCCCGAGCAGTTCTTC. Translating gives CASSDRDSLPEQFF.

This clone was seen more than once but under ten times. The J gene is TRBJ2-2, the V gene TRBV12-3 or TRBV12-4; D is uncertain. The germline V and J ends were trimmed by 7 bases and 7 bases, with 13 bases remaining between them. The CDR3 totals 13 residues. This chain's CDR3 is CASTFTISGELFF. Written as DNA, the CDR3 is TGTGCCAGCACCTTCACGATTAGCGGGGAGCTGTTTTTT.

J is TRBJ2-7 and V is TRBV6-5, with unresolved D. The CDR3 is made up of 14 amino acids. Trimming shortened V by 6 bases and J by 0 bases, and 12 bases separated the two germline ends. CDR1 MNHEY and CDR2 SVGAGI come from the germline V gene. The chain's CDR3 is CASSVEVGSYEQYF. For the CDR3, the DNA is TGTGCCAGCAGCGTTGAGGTCGGCTCCTACGAGCAGTACTTC.

The table lists this clone with a count of one. The chain combines TRBV18 with TRBJ2-6; TRBD1 might be the D (5 bases). V was cut by 3 bases and J by 2 bases, with 8 bases left in between. The germline V gene encodes CDR1 KGHSH and CDR2 LQKENI. The CDR3 contains 15 residues. CDR3 DNA: TGTGCCAGCTCACCCGCCAGGGCTGGGGCCAACGTCCTGACTTTC. It translates to CASSPARAGANVLTF.

The chain combines TRBV28 with TRBJ2-3; 12 nucleotides line up with TRBD2. Per the germline V gene, CDR1 is MDHEN and CDR2 is SYDVKM. The CDR3 extends over 16 amino acids. J was trimmed by 4 bases and V by 5 bases; bases with no gene match: 7. CDR3 region: CASSPEGLAGADTQYF. CDR3 sequence (DNA): TGTGCCAGCAGTCCGGAGGGACTAGCGGGCGCAGATACGCAGTATTTT.